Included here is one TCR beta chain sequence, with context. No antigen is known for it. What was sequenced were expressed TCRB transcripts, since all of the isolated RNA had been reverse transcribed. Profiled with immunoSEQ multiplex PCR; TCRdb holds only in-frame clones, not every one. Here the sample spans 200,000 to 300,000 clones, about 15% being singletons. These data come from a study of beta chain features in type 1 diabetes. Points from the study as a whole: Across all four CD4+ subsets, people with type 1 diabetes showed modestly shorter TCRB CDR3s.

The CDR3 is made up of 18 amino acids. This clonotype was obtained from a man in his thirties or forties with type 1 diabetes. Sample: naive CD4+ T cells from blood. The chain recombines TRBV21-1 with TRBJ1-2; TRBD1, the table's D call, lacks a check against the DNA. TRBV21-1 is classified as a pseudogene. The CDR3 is CASSSLGDSAFGWYGYTF. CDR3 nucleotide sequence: TGTGCCAGCAGCAGCCTCGGGGACAGTGCCTTTGGGTGGTATGGCTACACCTTC.